The source of this T cell receptor beta chain is a study of cytomegalovirus exposure and HLA in healthy donors. General study findings and limits: There were reportedly fewer N-insertions in an Asian-associated ancestry cluster than the roughly 670-donor mean, in a later analysis. A few CMV-associated chains proved CMV antigen-specific in vitro. Likely technical artifact: a cluster of highly shared sequence variants.

Details on this clone: As yet, its antigen is unknown.

V gave up 6 bases and J gave up 4 bases; unmatched junction bases: 5. Germline-derived CDR1 and CDR2 are MNHEY and SVGAGI. The CDR3 length is 14 residues. 60 Vbeta and 13 Jbeta primers were used in PCR. Repertoires were generated with immunoSEQ multiplex PCR, while TCRdb's copy carries only in-frame clones and drops some. The sample lists approximately 90,000 clones, around 77% occurring once. Sample: PBMCs. This chain uses TRBV6-5 with TRBJ2-2; the match to TRBD1 covers 7 bases. This TCR came from a man aged 35-49 years in good health and CMV-seronegative. The CDR3 DNA is TGTGCCAGCAGGGGGGACAGTGGCACCGGGGAGCTGTTTTTT. It codes for CASRGDSGTGELFF.